The 2 T cell receptor beta chains below were found in one sample sequenced in a study of blood T cell repertoires in COVID-19. The protocol was immunoSEQ multiplex PCR, while the TCRdb copy is restricted to in-frame clones and leaves out a portion. The table lists roughly 190,000 clones, roughly 80% of them singletons. Sample: peripheral blood. Source of these receptors: a man aged 30-40 years with active or convalescent COVID-19.

This clone is a singleton in its sample. V and J are TRBV27 and TRBJ1-5; a possible D gene is TRBD1 (6 bases). V lost 5 bases to trimming and J lost 7 bases, with 15 bases between them. Germline V gene lookup returns CDR1 MNHEY and CDR2 SMNVEV (reference sequence). This CDR3 has 14 residues. The chain's CDR3 is CASSPSGVRQPQHF. The DNA for the CDR3 is TGTGCCAGCAGTCCCTCAGGGGTCAGGCAGCCCCAGCATTTT.

The chain has TRBV19 and TRBJ2-1; 12 bases map to TRBD2. The CDR3 loop spans 17 amino acids. CDR1 and CDR2 from the germline V gene are LNHDA and SQIVND (reference sequence). Losses at the gene ends were 4 bases for V and 3 bases for J; bases not matched to a gene: 7. The CDR3 region has the DNA TGTGCCAGTAGTACCTGGAGGACTAGCGGGATCTACAATGAGCAGTTCTTC. Its translation is CASSTWRTSGIYNEQFF.